These 8 T cell receptor beta chains originate from one sample sequenced in a study of T cell responses to AZD1222 COVID-19 vaccine. TCRdb's table, derived via immunoSEQ multiplex PCR, lists solely in-frame clones and lacks some. This sample has around 79,000 clones, with roughly nine tenths found just once. Material: peripheral blood, obtained on day 0 of AZD1222 vaccination. The receptors were gathered from an adult in good health.

The chain employs TRBV4-2 and TRBJ2-2; 11 bases are shared with TRBD2. The germline V gene encodes CDR1 LGHNA and CDR2 YNFKEQ. This CDR3 contains 15 residues. J lost 5 bases, V lost 7 bases, and 6 bases had no gene match. The CDR3 protein is CASTRLAGGTGELFF. The CDR3 DNA reads as TGTGCCAGCACTCGTCTAGCGGGAGGTACCGGGGAGCTGTTTTTT.

V gene TRBV5-4 combines with J gene TRBJ1-6, with 9 positions matching TRBD1. Unmatched junction bases numbered 5, after V lost 0 bases and J lost 7 bases. The germline gives CDR1 SGHNT, CDR2 YYREEE (reference sequence). The CDR3 runs to 16 residues. The CDR3 nucleotides read TGTGCCAGCAGCTTGGTTTCTGGGACAGGGAATTCACCCCTCCACTTT. Its translation is CASSLVSGTGNSPLHF.

The count of this clone is one. The V call is TRBV9, the J call TRBJ2-5; TRBD2 matches 11 bases. J lost 1 base, V lost 0 bases, and 5 bases had no gene match. The CDR3 is 17 amino acids. CDR1 is SGDLS and CDR2 is YYNGEE in the germline V gene. The CDR3 reads CASSVAGLAVGQETQYF. CDR3 coding DNA: TGTGCCAGCAGCGTAGCGGGACTAGCGGTAGGCCAAGAGACCCAGTACTTC.

This chain links TRBV7-3 with TRBJ1-1; no clear D. The V end was cut by 4 bases, the J end by 2 bases, with 8 bases between. Germline CDR1 SGHTA, CDR2 FQGTGA. This CDR3 spans 13 amino acids. CDR3 residues: CASSSTRNTEAFF. The DNA for the CDR3 is TGTGCCAGCAGCTCCACGAGAAACACTGAAGCTTTCTTT.

CDR3 protein: CASSQDRRTYGYTF. In DNA form, the CDR3 reads TGTGCCAGCAGCCAGGACCGGAGAACCTATGGCTACACCTTC. The V and J genes are TRBV5-4 and TRBJ1-2; D ambiguous. This CDR3 has 14 residues. Germline CDR1 SGHNT, CDR2 YYREEE (reference sequence). Between the trimmed V and J ends, which lost 4 bases and 4 bases, there was a span of 14 bases. The full variable domain, rest sourced from reference TRBV5-4 and TRBJ1-2, is ETGVTQSPTHLIKTRGQQVTLRCSSQSGHNTVSWYQQALGQGPQFIFQYYREEENGRGNFPPRFSGLQFPNYSSELNVNALELDDSALYLCASSQDRRTYGYTFGSGTRLTVV.

The chain has TRBV5-1 and TRBJ1-1; D gene uncertain. The V and J ends lost 2 bases and 8 bases respectively, with 13 bases between them. The CDR3 is 13 residues long. The germline CDR1 and CDR2 sequences are SGHRS and YFSETQ. The CDR3 nucleotides are TGCGCCAGCAGCTTCGGTAACCCTCCAGAAGCTTTCTTT. Its protein is CASSFGNPPEAFF.

The genes are TRBV20-1 and TRBJ2-3; no clear D gene. In germline, CDR1 is DFQATT, CDR2 SNEGSKA (reference sequence). This CDR3 is 11 amino acids long. Trimming pared 6 bases from V and 2 bases from J, leaving 6 bases between. The CDR3 nucleotides read TGCAGTGCCAAGGTCACAGATACGCAGTATTTT. Protein product: CSAKVTDTQYF.

V gene TRBV3-1 (or the pseudogene TRBV3-2) combines with J gene TRBJ2-5; 13 nucleotides match TRBD2. The CDR3 totals 15 residues. Germline CDR1 LGHDT, CDR2 YNNKEL (reference sequence). After removal of 5 bases from V and 5 bases from J, the junction contained 5 bases not matched to a gene. CDR3 residues: CASSWGLAGLETQYF. CDR3 in DNA: TGTGCCAGCAGCTGGGGACTAGCGGGACTGGAGACCCAGTACTTC.